These 17 T cell receptor beta chains were sequenced from one sample in a study of CD4+ T cells in melanoma. Sequencing used immunoSEQ multiplex PCR; TCRdb keeps in-frame clones, though not all of them. The data show thousands of clones, 45% to 55% seen once. The material sequenced was cells from a culture (not recorded whether cultured in vitro). Every receptor here comes from a human donor with melanoma.

By share of the sample, this clone is medium-sized. The chain joins TRBV7-2 to TRBJ1-2; D is uncertain. This CDR3 region has 13 residues. Trimming pared 3 bases from V and 0 bases from J, leaving 5 bases between. Looked up from germline, CDR1 is SGHTA and CDR2 is FQGNSA. CDR3 amino acids: CASSFLANYGYTF. The CDR3 region has the DNA TGTGCCAGCAGCTTTTTGGCTAACTATGGCTACACCTTC. Looking up the rest from reference TRBV7-2 and TRBJ1-2 gives the full variable domain: GAGVSQSPSNKVTEKGKDVELRCDPISGHTALYWYRQSLGQGLEFLIYFQGNSAPDKSGLPSDRFSAERTGGSVSTLTIQRTQQEDSAVYLCASSFLANYGYTFGSGTRLTVV.

Only a few counts were recorded for this clone. In nucleotides, the CDR3 is TGTTCAACCAGAGGCCCCGGAGATACGCAGTATTTT. Protein product: CSTRGPGDTQYF. This chain uses TRBV19 with TRBJ2-3; D unresolved. The CDR3 is made up of 12 amino acids. CDR1 LNHDA and CDR2 SQIVND come from the germline V gene (reference sequence).

This chain links TRBV5-1 with TRBJ2-7; D remains ambiguous. V was clipped by 0 bases and J by 1 base, with 8 bases between them. Germline V gene sequence: CDR1 SGHRS, CDR2 YFSETQ. This CDR3 has 14 residues. The CDR3 reads CASSLGSSSYEQYF. The CDR3 DNA reads as TGCGCCAGCAGCTTGGGGTCTAGTTCCTACGAGCAGTACTTC.

The CDR3, as DNA: TGCGCCAGCAGCCCGATCCCCTACGAGCAGTACTTC. It yields the protein CASSPIPYEQYF. This sequence joins TRBV4-1 and TRBJ2-7; D not resolved. In germline, CDR1 is MGHRA, CDR2 YSYEKL. The CDR3 has 12 residues. V lost 4 bases and J 2 bases, leaving 6 bases between the germline ends.

The genes are TRBV6-5 and TRBJ1-1, with D perhaps TRBD1 (5 bases). This CDR3 is 13 amino acids long. Trimming stripped 1 base from V and 7 bases from J, with 10 bases between. Germline V lookup: CDR1 MNHEY, CDR2 SVGAGI. CDR3 loop: CASSYYQGGEAFF. CDR3 DNA: TGTGCCAGCAGTTACTACCAGGGAGGTGAAGCTTTCTTT.

V usage is TRBV30 and J usage is TRBJ2-2, with TRBD1 matching over 8 bases. CDR3 length: 15 residues. Germline V gives CDR1 GTSNPN, CDR2 SVGIG (reference sequence). V lost 3 bases, J lost 6 bases, and 9 bases stayed unmatched. The CDR3 loop reads CAWREPDRAAGELFF. CDR3 DNA sequence: TGTGCCTGGAGAGAGCCGGACAGGGCGGCCGGGGAGCTGTTTTTT.

The chain is built from TRBV11-3 and TRBJ2-5; D unclear. V gave up 2 bases and J gave up 4 bases, with 8 bases separating them. Germline V lookup: CDR1 SGHNT, CDR2 YENEEA. The CDR3 contains 13 residues. The CDR3 DNA follows: TGTGCCAGCAGCTTATGGGCCGGAGAGACCCAGTACTTC. Its translation: CASSLWAGETQYF.

This clone was seen a handful of times. Here the CDR3 DNA reads TGCAGCGTTGACAGGTTGGGAGAGCAGTACTTC. Its protein is CSVDRLGEQYF. The chain joins TRBV29-1 to TRBJ2-7; D not resolved. Trimming took 3 bases from V and 7 from J, leaving 10 bases between them. Germline V gene sequence: CDR1 SQVTM, CDR2 ANQGSEA. The CDR3 totals 11 residues.

This chain uses TRBV5-1 with TRBJ1-2; D gene uncertain. Trimming removed 7 bases at V and 0 bases at J, with 25 bases between. The V gene's germline CDR1 is SGHRS and CDR2 YFSETQ. The CDR3 consists of 18 residues. Here the CDR3 DNA reads TGCGCCAGCCCATCCCCCAATCGGGTTCACCCCGCTAACTATGGCTACACCTTC. It yields the protein CASPSPNRVHPANYGYTF.

The chain carries TRBV6-1 and TRBJ1-1, with a tentative D call TRBD1 (6 bases). Trimming took 6 bases from V and 3 from J, leaving 17 bases between them. Germline CDR1 MNHNS, CDR2 SASEGT. The CDR3 length is 15 residues. CDR3 sequence (DNA): TGTGCCAGCAGGAGAACAGGGCTATGGGACACTGAAGCTTTCTTT. Its protein product is CASRRTGLWDTEAFF.

Relative to its sample, this clone is medium-sized. V usage is TRBV6-5 and J usage is TRBJ2-1; D is unresolved. Germline CDR1 MNHEY, CDR2 SVGAGI. V lost 2 bases to trimming and J lost 0 bases, with 5 bases between them. The CDR3 length is 14 residues. The CDR3 sequence is CASSYSLSYNEQFF. Written as DNA, the CDR3 is TGTGCCAGCAGTTACAGCCTCTCCTACAATGAGCAGTTCTTC.

The chain combines TRBV27 with TRBJ1-2; D is perhaps TRBD1 (5 bases). The length of the CDR3 is 13 residues. Trimming shortened V by 6 bases and J by 4 bases, and 12 bases separated the two germline ends. Germline V gene sequence: CDR1 MNHEY, CDR2 SMNVEV (reference sequence). The CDR3 DNA follows: TGTGCCAGCAGCCGCGGGGGAGTCTATGGCTACACCTTC. Protein sequence: CASSRGGVYGYTF.

This CDR3 is CASSMLGQGYEQYF. The CDR3 DNA follows: TGTGCCAGTAGTATGTTGGGACAGGGCTACGAGCAGTACTTC. The rearrangement joins TRBV19 to TRBJ2-7, with 9 bases fitting TRBD1. The CDR3 sequence is 14 residues long. In germline, CDR1 is LNHDA, CDR2 SQIVND (reference sequence). Trimming took 3 bases from V and 3 from J; bases not matched to a gene: 3.

This chain links TRBV2 with TRBJ1-4; D is ambiguous. The CDR3 is 13 amino acids. Deletions cut 5 bases from V and 8 bases from J, with 12 bases between. CDR1 and CDR2 (germline): SNHLY, FYNNEI. Here the CDR3 reads CASSPRLGEKLFF. Written as DNA, the CDR3 is TGTGCCAGCAGTCCAAGACTGGGGGAAAAACTGTTTTTT. Full variable domain (remainder filled in from reference TRBV2 and TRBJ1-4): EPEVTQTPSHQVTQMGQEVILRCVPISNHLYFYWYRQILGQKVEFLVSFYNNEISEKSEIFDDQFSVERPDGSNFTLKIRSTKLEDSAMYFCASSPRLGEKLFFGSGTQLSVL.

The chain combines TRBV7-8 with TRBJ1-5, with D hard to call. CDR3 length: 14 amino acids. V dropped 2 bases and J dropped 4 bases, with 9 bases sitting between them. Looked up from germline, CDR1 is SGHVS and CDR2 is FQNEAQ. CDR3 nucleotide sequence: TGTGCCAGCAGCTTATCAGAGACGAATCAGCCCCAGCATTTT. Translating gives CASSLSETNQPQHF. Based on the CDR3 plus reference TRBV7-8 and TRBJ1-5, the full variable domain is GAGVSQSPRYKVAKRGQDVALRCDPISGHVSLFWYQQALGQGPEFLTYFQNEAQLDKSGLPSDRFFAERPEGSVSTLKIQRTQQEDSAVYLCASSLSETNQPQHFGDGTRLSIL.

The V and J genes are TRBV9 and TRBJ2-2; D uncertain. V dropped 3 bases and J dropped 1 base, with 4 bases sitting between them. The CDR3 is made up of 13 amino acids. Germline V lookup: CDR1 SGDLS, CDR2 YYNGEE. This chain's CDR3 is CASSDLNTGELFF. CDR3 bases: TGTGCCAGCAGCGACCTGAACACCGGGGAGCTGTTTTTT.

The chain employs TRBV5-1 and TRBJ2-5; maybe TRBD1 (5 bases). Trimming stripped 1 base from V and 0 bases from J, with 7 bases between. The CDR3 loop spans 14 amino acids. The germline V gene has CDR1 SGHRS and CDR2 YFSETQ. The CDR3 region is CASSLSGYQETQYF. CDR3 DNA: TGCGCCAGCAGCTTGTCAGGGTACCAAGAGACCCAGTACTTC.